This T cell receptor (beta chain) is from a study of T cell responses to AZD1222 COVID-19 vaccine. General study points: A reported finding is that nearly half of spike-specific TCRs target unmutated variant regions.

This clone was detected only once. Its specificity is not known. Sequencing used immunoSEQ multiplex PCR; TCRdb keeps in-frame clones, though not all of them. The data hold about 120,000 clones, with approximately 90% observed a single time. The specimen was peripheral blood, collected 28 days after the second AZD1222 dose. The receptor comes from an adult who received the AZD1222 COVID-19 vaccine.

CDR3 amino acids: CAWSTGQGDSPLHF. CDR3 in DNA: TGTGCCTGGAGTACGGGGCAGGGAGACTCACCCCTCCACTTT. The V call is TRBV30, the J call TRBJ1-6, with D possibly TRBD1 on 5 matching bases. This CDR3 has 14 residues. Trimming pared 2 bases from V and 10 bases from J, leaving 15 bases between. Germline V CDR1 and CDR2: GTSNPN, SVGIG (reference sequence).